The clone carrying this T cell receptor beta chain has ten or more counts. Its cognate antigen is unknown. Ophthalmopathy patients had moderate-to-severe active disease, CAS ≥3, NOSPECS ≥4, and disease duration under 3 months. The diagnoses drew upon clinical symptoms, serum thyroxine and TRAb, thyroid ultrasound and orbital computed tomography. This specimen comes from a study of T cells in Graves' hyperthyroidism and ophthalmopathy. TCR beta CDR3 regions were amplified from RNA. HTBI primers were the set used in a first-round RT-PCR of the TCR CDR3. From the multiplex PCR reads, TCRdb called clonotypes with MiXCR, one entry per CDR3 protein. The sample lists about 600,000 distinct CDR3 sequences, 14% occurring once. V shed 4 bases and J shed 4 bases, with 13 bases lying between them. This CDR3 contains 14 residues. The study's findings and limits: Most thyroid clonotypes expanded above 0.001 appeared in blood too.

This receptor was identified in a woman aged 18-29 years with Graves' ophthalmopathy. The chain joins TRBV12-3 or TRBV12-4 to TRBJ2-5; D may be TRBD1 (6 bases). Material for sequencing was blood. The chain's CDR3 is CASSSTGLGETQYF. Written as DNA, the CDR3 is TGTGCCAGCAGTTCGACAGGCCTTGGAGAGACCCAGTACTTC.